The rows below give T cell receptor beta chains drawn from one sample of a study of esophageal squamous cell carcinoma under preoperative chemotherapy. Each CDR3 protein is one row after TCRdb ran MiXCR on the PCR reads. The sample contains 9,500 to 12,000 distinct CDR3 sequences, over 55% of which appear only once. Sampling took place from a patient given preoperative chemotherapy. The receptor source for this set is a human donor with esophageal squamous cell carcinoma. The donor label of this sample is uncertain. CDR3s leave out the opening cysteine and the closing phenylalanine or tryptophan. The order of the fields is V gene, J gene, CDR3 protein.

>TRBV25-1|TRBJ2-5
ASSDLRQDQETQY
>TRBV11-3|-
ASTLDGQGYNEQY
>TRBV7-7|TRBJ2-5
ASSLPDGETQY
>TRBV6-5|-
ASSYSPARDYEQY
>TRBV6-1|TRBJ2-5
ASAGFGGSYQDTQY
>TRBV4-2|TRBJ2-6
ASSQLGGSGANVLT
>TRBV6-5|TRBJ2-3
ASGGGATSGRFPDTQY
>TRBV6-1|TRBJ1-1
ASSGRGALNTEAF
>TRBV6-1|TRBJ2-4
GSSGRCAKDTQY
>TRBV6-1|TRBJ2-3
ACAGFGGSDTETQY
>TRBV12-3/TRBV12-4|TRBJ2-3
ASTQVSGATDTQY
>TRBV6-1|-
ASRAVRSDEQY
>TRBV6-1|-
ASSEGLAILPEQY
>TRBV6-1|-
ASGEFGGRYKETQY
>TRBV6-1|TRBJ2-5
ASRRVPLGSTGETQY
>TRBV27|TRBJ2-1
ASSSIGLAGGLFEQF
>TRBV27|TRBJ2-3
AGSGDPATETQY
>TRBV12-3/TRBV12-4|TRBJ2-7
ASRGQGAGYEQY
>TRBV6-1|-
ASTGLGPSDTQH
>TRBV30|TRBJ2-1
AWSRRGTYNEQF
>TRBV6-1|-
SSGGFGGSDTETQY
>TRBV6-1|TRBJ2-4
ASRSTLSKDMQY
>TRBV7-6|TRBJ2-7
ASSSKFSGVDEQY
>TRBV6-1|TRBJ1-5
ASSEGSAGNQPQH
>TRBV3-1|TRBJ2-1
ASSQIQGFSYNEQF